These T cell receptor beta chains were read from a single sample in a study of blood T cell repertoires in COVID-19. This table comes from immunoSEQ multiplex PCR, and its TCRdb copy is limited to in-frame clones, with some not included. The table records roughly 350,000 clones, 92% of them present only once. The sample comprised PBMCs or T cells enriched from blood (not recorded which). The source of these receptors is a woman younger than 45 who had recovered from COVID-19. CDR3s include the opening cysteine and the closing phenylalanine or tryptophan.

J,V,CDR3
TRBJ2-7,TRBV12-3/TRBV12-4,CASSSTYEQYF
TRBJ2-1,TRBV7-9,CASSWQGGNEQFF
TRBJ1-4,TRBV7-9,CASSPKGTTVGEKLFF
TRBJ2-7,TRBV7-2,CASSLMTGDEQYF
TRBJ2-3,TRBV2,CASPGGGRGTDTQYF
TRBJ2-7,TRBV9,CASSPSGSVTYEQYF
TRBJ2-7,TRBV6-1,CASSGSSTSGRYEQYF
TRBJ2-5,TRBV24-1,CATSDQTGGETQYF
TRBJ1-1,TRBV30,CAWNLDYPNTEAFF
TRBJ1-2,TRBV18,CASSPPDSLPRGYTF
TRBJ1-1,TRBV9,CASSDYLGTEAFF
TRBJ1-2,TRBV27,CASSLDRGRSDGYTF
TRBJ2-7,TRBV5-4,CASSLVASGRGWGSYEQYF
TRBJ2-7,TRBV21-1,CASRVRDYEQYF
TRBJ2-2,TRBV27,CASRNREVTGELFF
TRBJ1-1,TRBV11-3,CASSPSTLRTEAFF
TRBJ2-2,TRBV5-5,CASSLYPREELFF
TRBJ2-2,TRBV5-1,CASSWWGSGTGELFF
TRBJ2-5,TRBV20-1,CSARSETQYF
TRBJ2-3,TRBV27,CASSSNGGQGTDTQYF
TRBJ2-2,TRBV4-3,CASSQDSQWSTGELFF
TRBJ2-1,TRBV3-1/TRBV3-2,CASSQGLLGEGDYNEQFF
TRBJ2-7,TRBV18,CASSLSRESSYEQYF
TRBJ2-7,TRBV5-5,CASSMSLAGEYEQYF
TRBJ1-6,TRBV6-5,CASSYQGYSYNSPLHF
TRBJ2-7,TRBV3-1/TRBV3-2,CASSLSGSWPGLSYEQYF
TRBJ1-1,TRBV28,CASSPARQVHTEAFF
TRBJ2-7,TRBV13,CASSLGLAGALYEQYF
TRBJ2-2,TRBV3-1/TRBV3-2,CASSGLSNTGELFF
TRBJ1-5,TRBV12-3/TRBV12-4,CASSLRRDQPQHF
TRBJ2-5,TRBV3-1/TRBV3-2,CASSQAGETQYF
TRBJ1-2,TRBV19,CASSIGQGISYTF
TRBJ1-5,TRBV11-3,CATQWPQHF
TRBJ1-1,TRBV5-6,CASSGTGMNTEAFF
TRBJ1-2,TRBV4-1,CASSQGVMRPPASNNYGYTF
TRBJ1-2,TRBV19,CASSTYSKGTNYGYTF
TRBJ2-7,TRBV29-1,CSVAPGGASYEQYF
TRBJ1-5,TRBV7-2,CASSIGGRQPQHF
TRBJ2-7,TRBV5-1,CASSLALAPYEQYF
TRBJ1-2,TRBV28,CASSLGQGTYGYTF
TRBJ2-2,TRBV7-2,CASSSSRGGAGELFF
TRBJ2-7,TRBV29-1,CSVTQGALGSYEQYF
TRBJ1-6,TRBV6-5,CASSAGHGDSPLHF
TRBJ1-1,TRBV4-3,CASSQAVNTEAFF
TRBJ1-1,TRBV30,CAWSVLRNTEAFF
TRBJ2-2,TRBV30,CAWSGQTWGELFF
TRBJ2-5,TRBV6-5,CASSYKGQGARGTQYF
TRBJ1-2,TRBV5-4,CASSLDPAGANYGYTF
TRBJ1-5,TRBV28,CASMGDDRERQPQHF
TRBJ2-3,TRBV7-3,CASNPNGGPDTQYF
TRBJ1-5,TRBV3-1/TRBV3-2,CASSSAGGGSNQPQHF
TRBJ1-6,TRBV6-4,CASSRGLGSPLHF
TRBJ2-2,TRBV6-5,CASSYLARGTGELFF
TRBJ2-7,TRBV6-5,CASRGRTGDYEQYF
TRBJ1-2,TRBV18,CASSPKGPSRDGYTF
TRBJ2-2,TRBV27,CASSLTSGRINTGELFF
TRBJ2-1,TRBV3-1/TRBV3-2,CASSQGAGGHEQFF
TRBJ2-5,TRBV19,CASSMGGFQETQYF
TRBJ2-7,TRBV28,CASSSAHYRDSYEQYF
TRBJ2-1,TRBV19,CASRGRDSKYNEQFF